This T cell receptor beta chain appears in the sequencing data of a study of shared clonotypes between healthy human individuals. Study conclusions and caveats: A reduction in generation probabilities was seen for non-shared clonotypes relative to those shared by all four donors. The sharing of 4% to 5.5% of naive CD4 clonotypes was seen across a handful of donors.

Assay used: immunoSEQ multiplex PCR; TCRdb lists only in-frame clones, some missing. The profile shows 550,000 to 750,000 clones, around 95% of them singletons. Regarding this clone: Its antigen remains unknown.

Trimming left V 10 bases short and J 6 bases short, with 21 bases between. The CDR3 is made up of 14 amino acids. Germline CDR1 is SGHTA and CDR2 is FQGNSA. Naive CD8 cells comprised CD45RO-negative, CCR7-positively selected cells, excluding terminally differentiated effector memory CD45RA+ cells. This clonotype was sampled from a woman aged 30 to 39 in good health. The chain recombines TRBV7-2 with TRBJ1-2; tentatively, D is TRBD1 (5 bases). The specimen was naive CD8+ T cells sorted from blood. CDR3 sequence: CATPPKGLWNGYTF. CDR3 sequence (DNA): TGTGCCACCCCCCCAAAGGGACTCTGGAATGGCTACACCTTC.